This T cell receptor beta chain was identified in a study of T-cell reconstitution after alpha-beta-depleted transplantation in children. Using unique molecular identifiers, the investigators prepared the TCRbeta library. A single record per CDR3 protein comes from TCRdb applying MiXCR to the PCR reads. The sample has approximately 980,000 distinct CDR3 sequences; about 31% are singletons. This CDR3 is 14 amino acids long. Trimming removed 1 base from V and 3 bases from J, with 12 bases in between. Germline V gene data show CDR1 as DFQATT and CDR2 as SNEGSKA (reference sequence). This clonotype was detected only a few times.

This rearrangement joins TRBV20-1 to TRBJ1-2; D is perhaps TRBD1 (5 bases). The source is a boy younger than two who had a stem cell transplant for SCID, so the T cells may come from the graft donor. This material consisted of PBMCs, mostly from graft donor cells, taken 360 days after TCRalphabeta/CD19-depleted stem cell transplant. The CDR3: CSARVQGFDYGYTF. CDR3 sequence (DNA): TGCAGTGCTAGAGTGCAGGGTTTTGACTATGGCTACACCTTC.